Below are 15 T cell receptor beta chains sequenced from a single sample in a study of Ad26.COV2.S vaccination and SARS-CoV-2 variants. Treatment of the sample: roughly 20 received Ad26.COV2.S at low or high dose, single or two shots; 5 received placebo; per-sample allocation not given. Samples were taken on day 63 after the first vaccine or placebo injection. Sequencing was performed with immunoSEQ multiplex PCR; in TCRdb, only in-frame clones are kept and a portion is missing. Of about 400,000 clones in the sample, roughly 90% were seen once. The sample was peripheral blood, taken in a trial of Ad26.COV2.S vaccine versus placebo. The receptors shown here come from a person aged 18-60 years who received the Ad26.COV2.S COVID-19 vaccine or a placebo.

CDR3 loop: CASSSTSRTGVSEQYF. CDR3 DNA: TGTGCCAGCAGCTCTACTTCACGGACAGGGGTTAGTGAGCAGTACTTC. This sequence joins TRBV7-8 and TRBJ2-7; 9 positions match TRBD1. The CDR3 spans 16 residues. Germline CDR1 and CDR2: SGHVS and FQNEAQ. V gave up 4 bases and J gave up 7 bases; unmatched junction bases: 14. Supplemented by reference TRBV7-8 and TRBJ2-7, the full variable domain reads GAGVSQSPRYKVAKRGQDVALRCDPISGHVSLFWYQQALGQGPEFLTYFQNEAQLDKSGLPSDRFFAERPEGSVSTLKIQRTQQEDSAVYLCASSSTSRTGVSEQYFGPGTRLTVT.

In its sample, this clone was seen once. The rearrangement joins TRBV9 to TRBJ1-5; D possibly corresponds to TRBD1 (5 bases). The length of the CDR3 is 15 residues. The V gene's germline CDR1 is SGDLS and CDR2 YYNGEE. V dropped 4 bases and J dropped 0 bases, with 11 bases sitting between them. This CDR3 is CASSPSGGSNQPQHF. Written as DNA, the CDR3 is TGTGCCAGCAGCCCCTCTGGGGGTAGCAATCAGCCCCAGCATTTT.

This sequence joins TRBV5-1 and TRBJ2-6, with D unresolved. V was shortened by 0 bases and J by 0 bases, with 7 bases between the two germline ends. Germline V gives CDR1 SGHRS, CDR2 YFSETQ. The CDR3 is 16 amino acids. The CDR3 sequence is CASSLAPLSGANVLTF. In DNA, the CDR3 is TGCGCCAGCAGCTTGGCTCCCCTCTCTGGGGCCAACGTCCTGACTTTC.

The chain has TRBV2 and TRBJ1-3; 9 bases match TRBD1. This CDR3 comprises 15 residues. Germline V gene sequence: CDR1 SNHLY, CDR2 FYNNEI. Unmatched junction bases numbered 4, after V lost 1 base and J lost 6 bases. The CDR3 coding sequence is TGTGCCAGCAGTGAAGTAAGGACAGGGGAAAACACCATATATTTT. As protein: CASSEVRTGENTIYF.

This clone has a single count. The gene calls are TRBV5-6 and TRBJ2-1; 7 bases line up with TRBD1. The CDR3 totals 13 residues. CDR1 and CDR2 from the germline V gene are SGHDT and YYEEEE. Unmatched junction bases numbered 5, after V lost 4 bases and J lost 7 bases. CDR3 loop: CASSPTGYNEQFF. The CDR3 DNA is TGTGCCAGCAGCCCGACAGGGTATAATGAGCAGTTCTTC.

The rearrangement links TRBV6-2 or TRBV6-3 to TRBJ1-4; TRBD1 is a possible D gene (6 bases). Trimming cost V 2 bases and J 7 bases, with 17 bases left between them. CDR3 length: 16 residues. Germline V gene lookup returns CDR1 MNHEY and CDR2 SVGEGT. The DNA of the CDR3 is TGTGCCAGCAGTTACCAGGGGCATCTTTCACGTGAAAAACTGTTTTTT. Translating it yields CASSYQGHLSREKLFF.

This rearrangement joins TRBV6-5 to TRBJ2-5; D possibly corresponds to TRBD1 (6 bases). Trimming left V 7 bases short and J 5 bases short, with 14 bases between. The germline V gene has CDR1 MNHEY and CDR2 SVGAGI. The CDR3 is 13 residues long. CDR3 bases: TGTGCCAGCACACCCACAGGGTTGGAGACCCAGTACTTC. Its translation: CASTPTGLETQYF.

This CDR3 reads CATSNFRWTTDEQYF. The CDR3, as DNA: TGTGCCACCAGCAACTTCCGATGGACGACCGACGAGCAGTACTTC. The chain couples TRBV15 to TRBJ2-7; D not certain. The V gene lost 4 bases and the J gene lost 5 bases, with 18 bases spanning the gap. The CDR3 runs 15 residues. CDR1 is LNHNV and CDR2 is YYDKDF in the germline V gene (reference sequence).

This chain joins TRBV5-1 and TRBJ1-6; D gene ambiguous. The germline V gene has CDR1 SGHRS and CDR2 YFSETQ. V shed 1 base and J shed 3 bases, with 8 bases lying between them. The CDR3 covers 15 residues. CDR3 sequence reads: CASSLTGNYNSPLHF. The CDR3 nucleotides read TGCGCCAGCAGCTTGACGGGGAACTATAATTCACCCCTCCACTTT.

The chain has TRBV9 and TRBJ2-7; 8 bases fit TRBD1. Germline assignment: CDR1 SGDLS and CDR2 YYNGEE. The CDR3 contains 16 residues. V lost 0 bases and J lost 3; bases outside the gene matches: 8. CDR3 in DNA: TGTGCCAGCAGCGTAGCTTCGGCAGGGGGCATCTACGAGCAGTACTTC. Translating it yields CASSVASAGGIYEQYF.

The CDR3 here is CASSQDPTGGTDTQYF. As DNA, the CDR3 is TGTGCCAGCAGCCAAGATCCGACAGGAGGCACAGATACGCAGTATTTT. The chain combines TRBV14 with TRBJ2-3, with a weak D call TRBD1 (6 bases). This CDR3 has 16 residues. Trimming pared 0 bases from V and 1 base from J, leaving 11 bases between. Looked up from germline, CDR1 is SGHDN and CDR2 is FVKESK.

The chain employs TRBV19 and TRBJ2-5; D may correspond to TRBD1 or TRBD2 (5 bases each). This CDR3 spans 15 amino acids. Looked up from germline, CDR1 is LNHDA and CDR2 is SQIVND (reference sequence). Trimming removed 1 base from V and 5 bases from J, with 14 bases in between. CDR3 residues: CASSIVKLAGETQYF. CDR3 nucleotide sequence: TGTGCCAGTAGTATAGTGAAGCTAGCAGGGGAGACCCAGTACTTC.

This chain links TRBV2 with TRBJ2-5; 8 bases align to TRBD1. J lost 3 bases, V lost 5 bases, and 2 bases had no gene match. CDR1 SNHLY and CDR2 FYNNEI come from the germline V gene. The CDR3 covers 13 residues. The CDR3, as DNA: TGTGCCAGCAGTAGGGACAGGAAAGAGACCCAGTACTTC. This sequence encodes CASSRDRKETQYF. Full variable domain (outside the CDR3, taken from reference TRBV2 and TRBJ2-5): EPEVTQTPSHQVTQMGQEVILRCVPISNHLYFYWYRQILGQKVEFLVSFYNNEISEKSEIFDDQFSVERPDGSNFTLKIRSTKLEDSAMYFCASSRDRKETQYFGPGTRLLVL.

V and J are TRBV6-2 or TRBV6-3 and TRBJ2-2; D is uncertain. Trimming shortened V by 0 bases and J by 1 base, and 18 bases separated the two germline ends. This CDR3 has 19 amino acids. Looked up from germline, CDR1 is MNHEY and CDR2 is SVGEGT. CDR3 protein: CASSYSWSRQYQNTGELFF. DNA for the CDR3: TGTGCCAGCAGTTACTCGTGGTCGAGGCAGTATCAGAACACCGGGGAGCTGTTTTTT.

This clone was seen a handful of times. V and J are TRBV29-1 and TRBJ2-5; 14 bases fit TRBD2. With V trimmed by 6 bases and J by 4 bases, 7 bases remained unmatched. The CDR3 length is 15 residues. Germline V gene lookup returns CDR1 SQVTM and CDR2 ANQGSEA. In DNA, the CDR3 is TGCAGCGTAGGGACTAGCGGGGGTGGGAGAGAGACCCAGTACTTC. Protein product: CSVGTSGGGRETQYF.